This T cell receptor (beta chain) was profiled in a study of identical twins. Whole-study results and caveats: An excess of low generation probability was shown by twin-shared out-of-frame alpha sequences. The study reached conclusions through statistical analysis that was cross-sectional, not following the same donors.

V was shortened by 8 bases and J by 10 bases, with 18 bases between the two germline ends. Germline-derived CDR1 and CDR2 are MNHNS and SASEGT. The length of the CDR3 is 13 residues. A universal primer site came from template switching; cDNA carried unique molecular identifiers. From the 5' RACE reads, TCRdb called clonotypes with MiXCR, one entry per CDR3 protein. The repertoire holds some 570,000 distinct CDR3 sequences, with about 22% as singletons. Note on this clonotype: Its target is not known.

These records were also assigned to another study, of yellow fever vaccine responses in identical twins.

This TCR was sampled from a woman aged 18-29 years in good health. The specimen was CD4+ T cells sorted from blood. The gene calls are TRBV6-1 and TRBJ2-1; D is possibly TRBD2 (5 bases). The DNA of the CDR3 is TGTGCCAGCGCCCTCCGGGGAGCGGAAGAGCAGTTCTTC. It is translated as CASALRGAEEQFF.